This TCR beta chain was found in a study of blood T cell repertoires in COVID-19. The wider study: PBMCs, B-cell-depleted T cells, or T cells were the source of the cDNA or gDNA that made up the material.

V lost 4 bases to trimming and J lost 4 bases, with 14 bases between them. CDR1 is ENHRY and CDR2 is SYGVKD in the germline V gene. This CDR3 has 16 amino acids. The repertoire was sequenced with immunoSEQ multiplex PCR; TCRdb's copy has only in-frame clones and lacks some. The sample carries some 170,000 clones, around nine tenths recorded once. The chain recombines TRBV10-3 with TRBJ1-6; weak D call: TRBD1 (6 bases). This clonotype was obtained from a woman aged 70-85 years with COVID-19, enrolled during active disease. The specimen sequenced was peripheral blood. The CDR3 nucleotides read TGTGCCATCAGTGGAGCCCCGGACAGTTATAATTCACCCCTCCACTTT. As protein: CAISGAPDSYNSPLHF.